These 10 T cell receptor beta chains were sequenced from one sample in a study of cytomegalovirus exposure and HLA in healthy donors. With 60 Vbeta and 13 Jbeta primers, the PCR was carried out. The assay was immunoSEQ multiplex PCR, and TCRdb's table has in-frame clones only and misses some. The data contain roughly 75,000 clones, 84% of them singletons. Source material: PBMCs. Every receptor here comes from a man in his 70s in good health and CMV-seropositive.

The rearrangement uses TRBV4-1 and TRBJ2-7; TRBD1 might be the D (6 bases). This CDR3 spans 15 amino acids. Looked up from germline, CDR1 is MGHRA and CDR2 is YSYEKL. The V end was cut by 0 bases, the J end by 0 bases, with 9 bases between. The CDR3 DNA is TGCGCCAGCAGCCAAGACCACAGGGCCTCCTACGAGCAGTACTTC. Translating it yields CASSQDHRASYEQYF.

This chain joins TRBV12-5 and TRBJ2-2; TRBD2 matches 8 bases. V was pared by 3 bases and J by 1 base, with 4 bases of the junction left unmatched. This CDR3 is built from 16 residues. Germline V lookup: CDR1 LGHNT, CDR2 FRNRAP. In DNA form, the CDR3 reads TGTGCTAGTGGTTTCTCAGCGGGGGTGAACACCGGGGAGCTGTTTTTT. Amino acid sequence: CASGFSAGVNTGELFF.

The chain joins TRBV28 to TRBJ2-5; 10 bases align to TRBD1. Germline CDR1 and CDR2: MDHEN and SYDVKM. With 6 bases clipped from V and 1 base from J, the junction kept 5 bases outside the gene matches. The CDR3 has 15 amino acids. In DNA, the CDR3 is TGTGCCAGCAGCCTGACAGGGGGCTTCCAAGAGACCCAGTACTTC. Translation gives CASSLTGGFQETQYF.

The DNA of the CDR3 is TGTGCCAGCAGCCAGTGGGGACAGGCTCACTATGGCTACACCTTC. It is translated as CASSQWGQAHYGYTF. The chain links TRBV14 to TRBJ1-2; 8 bases line up with TRBD1. Trimming cost V 3 bases and J 3 bases; bases outside gene matches: 6. The CDR3 consists of 15 residues. The germline gives CDR1 SGHDN, CDR2 FVKESK.

CDR3: CASSGMRQETQYF. The CDR3 region has the DNA TGTGCCAGCAGTGGTATGCGACAAGAGACCCAGTACTTC. The chain carries TRBV2 and TRBJ2-5, with D unclear. Trimming pared 4 bases from V and 2 bases from J, leaving 8 bases between. This CDR3 spans 13 amino acids. CDR1 is SNHLY and CDR2 is FYNNEI in the germline V gene.

This clone was seen more than once but under ten times. The rearrangement links TRBV6-4 to TRBJ2-6; 9 bases match TRBD1. CDR1 and CDR2 (germline): MRHNA, SNTAGT. V lost 10 bases to trimming and J lost 0 bases; unmatched junction nucleotides: 7. This CDR3 comprises 16 residues. Written as DNA, the CDR3 is TGTGCCACCGGGGGGACAGGGCCCTCTGGGGCCAACGTCCTGACTTTC. It encodes CATGGTGPSGANVLTF.

The gene calls are TRBV10-3 and TRBJ2-1; 14 bases are shared with TRBD2. V was pared by 6 bases and J by 5 bases, with 3 bases of the junction left unmatched. The CDR3 totals 15 residues. The V gene's germline CDR1 is ENHRY and CDR2 SYGVKD. The CDR3 sequence is CAISGLAGGDNEQFF. CDR3 sequence (DNA): TGTGCCATCAGCGGACTAGCGGGGGGCGACAATGAGCAGTTCTTC.

This clone was seen only a few times. This chain connects TRBV2 to TRBJ2-1; the match to TRBD2 covers 10 bases. The CDR3 is 14 residues long. Trimming at V came to 7 bases and at J to 10 bases, leaving 10 bases not matched to a gene. CDR1 SNHLY and CDR2 FYNNEI come from the germline V gene. CDR3 coding DNA: TGTGCCAGCACTCCGGGACTAGCGTTATGGGAGCAGTTCTTC. This codes for CASTPGLALWEQFF.

The chain couples TRBV6-5 to TRBJ1-1; D is uncertain. Per germline, CDR1 MNHEY and CDR2 SVGAGI. Trimming removed 4 bases from V and 4 bases from J, with 13 bases in between. The CDR3 extends over 14 amino acids. CDR3 bases: TGTGCCAGCAGTTCGGGATCCATGAGCACTGAAGCTTTCTTT. Its protein is CASSSGSMSTEAFF.

The chain has TRBV7-3 and TRBJ1-1; possibly TRBD1 for D (5 bases). Germline V lookup: CDR1 SGHTA, CDR2 FQGTGA. The ends were cut back, 8 bases at V and 3 bases at J, with 13 bases in the middle. The CDR3 contains 13 residues. The CDR3 nucleotides are TGTGCCAGCGGAGGGACGGCGGACACTGAAGCTTTCTTT. Encoded protein: CASGGTADTEAFF.